In its sample, the clone carrying this TCR beta chain was seen once. V was clipped by 1 base and J by 6 bases, with 10 bases between them. Germline V gene sequence: CDR1 SGHNT, CDR2 YYREEE (reference sequence). The CDR3 is 13 residues long. Both 60 Vbeta primers and 13 Jbeta primers went into the PCR. Clones were read by immunoSEQ multiplex PCR, and TCRdb kept only the in-frame ones, dropping some. Among over 150,000 clones listed, approximately 84% were seen once. This entry is derived from a study of cytomegalovirus exposure and HLA in healthy donors. The chain couples TRBV5-4 to TRBJ2-5; D is ambiguous. This clonotype originated in a boy between 2 and 10 years old in good health and CMV-seronegative. The sequenced sample consisted of PBMCs. The CDR3 bases are TGTGCCAGCAGCTTGCAGCTAGGAAAGACCCAGTACTTC. This gives the protein CASSLQLGKTQYF.